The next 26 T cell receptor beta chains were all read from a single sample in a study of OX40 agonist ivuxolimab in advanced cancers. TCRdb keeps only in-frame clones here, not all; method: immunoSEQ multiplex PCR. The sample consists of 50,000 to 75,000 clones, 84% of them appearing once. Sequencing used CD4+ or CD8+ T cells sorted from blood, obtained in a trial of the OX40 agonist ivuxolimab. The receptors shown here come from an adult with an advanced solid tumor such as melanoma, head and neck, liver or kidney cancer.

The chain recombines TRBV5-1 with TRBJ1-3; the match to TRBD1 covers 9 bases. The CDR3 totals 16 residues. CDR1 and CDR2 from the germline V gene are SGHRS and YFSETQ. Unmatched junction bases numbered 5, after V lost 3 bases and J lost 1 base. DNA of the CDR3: TGCGCCAGCAGCTGGTCACAGGGGGCATCTGGAAACACCATATATTTT. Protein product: CASSWSQGASGNTIYF.

CDR3 bases: TGTGCCTGGAGTAGCAGAGCCAACACTGAAGCTTTCTTT. Residues: CAWSSRANTEAFF. The V call is TRBV30, the J call TRBJ1-1; D is uncertain. CDR1 GTSNPN and CDR2 SVGIG come from the germline V gene (reference sequence). V was clipped by 2 bases and J by 2 bases, with 9 bases between them. This CDR3 has 13 residues.

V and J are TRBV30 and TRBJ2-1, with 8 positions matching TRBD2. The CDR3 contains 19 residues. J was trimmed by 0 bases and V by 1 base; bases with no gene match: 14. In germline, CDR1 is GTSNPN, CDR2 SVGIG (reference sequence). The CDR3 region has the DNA TGTGCCTGGAGTGGGGGTAGTCGCGGGAGGCAGAGCTCCTACAATGAGCAGTTCTTC. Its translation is CAWSGGSRGRQSSYNEQFF.

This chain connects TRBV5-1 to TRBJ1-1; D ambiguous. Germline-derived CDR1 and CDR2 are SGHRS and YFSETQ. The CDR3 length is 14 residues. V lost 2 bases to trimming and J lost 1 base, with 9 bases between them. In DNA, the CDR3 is TGCGCCAGCAGCTTACAATTACCGAACACTGAAGCTTTCTTT. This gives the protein CASSLQLPNTEAFF.

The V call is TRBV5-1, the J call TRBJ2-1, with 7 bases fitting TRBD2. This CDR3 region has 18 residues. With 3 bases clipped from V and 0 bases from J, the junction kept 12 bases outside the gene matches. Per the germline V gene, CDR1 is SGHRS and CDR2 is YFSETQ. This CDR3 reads CASSYQRPGEGSYNEQFF. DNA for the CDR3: TGCGCCAGCAGCTACCAGAGGCCGGGGGAGGGCTCCTACAATGAGCAGTTCTTC.

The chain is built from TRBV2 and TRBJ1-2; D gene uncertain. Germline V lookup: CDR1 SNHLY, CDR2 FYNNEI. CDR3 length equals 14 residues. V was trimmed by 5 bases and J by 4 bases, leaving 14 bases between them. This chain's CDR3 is CASSSWTVSYGYTF. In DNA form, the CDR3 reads TGTGCCAGCAGTTCCTGGACGGTCTCCTATGGCTACACCTTC.

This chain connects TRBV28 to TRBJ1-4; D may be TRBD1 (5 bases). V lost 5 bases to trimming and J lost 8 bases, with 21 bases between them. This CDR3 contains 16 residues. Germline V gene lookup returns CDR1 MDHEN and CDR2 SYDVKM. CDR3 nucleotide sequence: TGTGCCAGCAGTGCACACCCCCAGGGAGGGAACGAAAAACTGTTTTTT. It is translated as CASSAHPQGGNEKLFF.

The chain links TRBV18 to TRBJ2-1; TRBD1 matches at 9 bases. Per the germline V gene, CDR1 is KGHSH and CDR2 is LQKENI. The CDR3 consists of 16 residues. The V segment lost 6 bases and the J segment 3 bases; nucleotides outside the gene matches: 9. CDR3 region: CASSPLRTGVYNEQFF. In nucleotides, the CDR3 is TGTGCCAGCTCCCCGCTCAGGACAGGGGTCTACAATGAGCAGTTCTTC.

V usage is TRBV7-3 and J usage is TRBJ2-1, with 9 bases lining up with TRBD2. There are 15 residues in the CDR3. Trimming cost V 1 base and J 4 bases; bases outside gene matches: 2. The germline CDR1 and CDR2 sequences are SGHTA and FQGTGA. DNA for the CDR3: TGTGCCAGCAGCTTAAGCGGGGGGGCTTACAATGAGCAGTTCTTC. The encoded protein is CASSLSGGAYNEQFF.

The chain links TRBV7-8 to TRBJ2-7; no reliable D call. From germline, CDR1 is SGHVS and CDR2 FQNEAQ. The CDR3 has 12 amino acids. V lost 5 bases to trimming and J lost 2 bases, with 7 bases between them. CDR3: CASSPKAYEQYF. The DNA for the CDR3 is TGTGCCAGCAGCCCTAAGGCCTACGAGCAGTACTTC.

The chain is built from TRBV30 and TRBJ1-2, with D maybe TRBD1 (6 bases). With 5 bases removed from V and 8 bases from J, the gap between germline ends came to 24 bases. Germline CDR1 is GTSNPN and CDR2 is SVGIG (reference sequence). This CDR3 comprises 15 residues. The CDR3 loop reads CAWANGQGSLRGYTF. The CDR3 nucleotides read TGTGCCTGGGCAAACGGGCAGGGGAGTCTGCGGGGCTACACCTTC. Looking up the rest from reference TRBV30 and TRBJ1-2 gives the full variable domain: SQTIHQWPATLVQPVGSPLSLECTVEGTSNPNLYWYRQAAGRGLQLLFYSVGIGQISSEVPQNLSASRPQDRQFILSSKKLLLSDSGFYLCAWANGQGSLRGYTFGSGTRLTVV.

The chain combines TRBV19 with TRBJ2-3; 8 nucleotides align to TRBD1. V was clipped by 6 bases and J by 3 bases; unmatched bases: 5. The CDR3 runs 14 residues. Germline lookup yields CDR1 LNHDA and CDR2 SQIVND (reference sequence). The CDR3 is CASRKQGATDTQYF. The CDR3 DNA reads TGTGCCAGTAGGAAGCAGGGGGCTACAGATACGCAGTATTTT.

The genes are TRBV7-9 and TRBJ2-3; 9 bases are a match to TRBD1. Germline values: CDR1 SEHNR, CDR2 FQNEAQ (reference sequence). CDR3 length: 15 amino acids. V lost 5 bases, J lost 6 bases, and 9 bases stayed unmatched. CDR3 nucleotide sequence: TGTGCCAGCAGCCTAGGGGACAGGGAGGTCGATACGCAGTATTTT. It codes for CASSLGDREVDTQYF.

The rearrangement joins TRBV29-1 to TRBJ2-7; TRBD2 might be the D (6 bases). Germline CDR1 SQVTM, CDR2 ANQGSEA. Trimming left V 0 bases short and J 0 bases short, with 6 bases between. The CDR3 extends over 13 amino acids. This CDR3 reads CSVEERDSYEQYF. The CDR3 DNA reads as TGCAGCGTTGAAGAGCGGGACTCCTACGAGCAGTACTTC.

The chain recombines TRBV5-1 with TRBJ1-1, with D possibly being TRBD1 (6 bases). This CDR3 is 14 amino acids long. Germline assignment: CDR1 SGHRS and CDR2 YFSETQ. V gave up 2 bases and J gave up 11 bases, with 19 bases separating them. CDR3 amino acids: CASSFLDRNQNAFF. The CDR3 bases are TGCGCCAGCAGCTTCCTAGACAGGAACCAAAACGCTTTCTTT.

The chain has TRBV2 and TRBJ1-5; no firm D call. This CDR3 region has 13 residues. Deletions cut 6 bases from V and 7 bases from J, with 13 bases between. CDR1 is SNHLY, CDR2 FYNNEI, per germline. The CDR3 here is CASSPLMVQPQHF. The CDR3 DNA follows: TGTGCCAGCAGCCCTCTCATGGTCCAGCCCCAGCATTTT.

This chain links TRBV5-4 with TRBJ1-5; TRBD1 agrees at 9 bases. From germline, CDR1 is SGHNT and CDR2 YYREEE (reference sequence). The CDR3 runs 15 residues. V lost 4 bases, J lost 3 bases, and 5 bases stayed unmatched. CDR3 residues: CASSEDRGVNQPQHF. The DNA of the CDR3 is TGTGCCAGCAGCGAGGACAGGGGAGTCAATCAGCCCCAGCATTTT. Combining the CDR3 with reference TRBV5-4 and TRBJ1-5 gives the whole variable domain ETGVTQSPTHLIKTRGQQVTLRCSSQSGHNTVSWYQQALGQGPQFIFQYYREEENGRGNFPPRFSGLQFPNYSSELNVNALELDDSALYLCASSEDRGVNQPQHFGDGTRLSIL.

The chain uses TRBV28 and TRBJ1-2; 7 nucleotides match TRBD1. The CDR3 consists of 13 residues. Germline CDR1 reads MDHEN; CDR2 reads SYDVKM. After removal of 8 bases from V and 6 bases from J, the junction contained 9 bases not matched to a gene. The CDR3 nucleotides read TGTGCCAGCGTCCTCCGGGACAGTGATGGCTACACCTTC. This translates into CASVLRDSDGYTF.

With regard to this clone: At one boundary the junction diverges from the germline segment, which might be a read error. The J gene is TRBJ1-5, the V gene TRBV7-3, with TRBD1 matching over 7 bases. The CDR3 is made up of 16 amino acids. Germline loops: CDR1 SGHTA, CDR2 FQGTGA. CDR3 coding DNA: TGCGCCAGCAGCCAGGGGACAGAAAATAGCAATCAGCCCCAGCATTTT. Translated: CASSQGTENSNQPQHF.

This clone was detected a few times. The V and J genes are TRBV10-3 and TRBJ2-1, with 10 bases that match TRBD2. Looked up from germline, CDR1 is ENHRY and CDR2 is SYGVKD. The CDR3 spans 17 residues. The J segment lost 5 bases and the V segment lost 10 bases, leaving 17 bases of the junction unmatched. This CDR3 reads CATRRTIAGGVNNEQFF. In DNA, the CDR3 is TGTGCCACCAGGCGTACTATAGCGGGGGGCGTCAACAATGAGCAGTTCTTC.

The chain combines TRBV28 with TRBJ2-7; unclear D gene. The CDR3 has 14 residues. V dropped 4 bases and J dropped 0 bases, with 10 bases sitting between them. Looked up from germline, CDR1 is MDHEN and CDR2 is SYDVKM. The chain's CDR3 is CASSSAHDSYEQYF. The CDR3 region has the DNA TGTGCCAGCAGTTCCGCCCATGACTCCTACGAGCAGTACTTC.

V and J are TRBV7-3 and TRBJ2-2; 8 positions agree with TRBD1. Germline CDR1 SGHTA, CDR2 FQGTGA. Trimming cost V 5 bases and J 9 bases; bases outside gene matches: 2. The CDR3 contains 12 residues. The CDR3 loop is CASSDRGRELFF. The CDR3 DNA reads TGTGCCAGCAGCGACAGGGGTCGGGAGCTGTTTTTT.

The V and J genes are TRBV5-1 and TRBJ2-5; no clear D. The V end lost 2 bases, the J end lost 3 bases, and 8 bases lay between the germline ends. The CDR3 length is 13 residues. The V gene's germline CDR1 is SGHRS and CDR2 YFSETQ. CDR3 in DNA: TGCGCCAGCAGCTTCGAAGGGAAAGAGACCCAGTACTTC. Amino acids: CASSFEGKETQYF. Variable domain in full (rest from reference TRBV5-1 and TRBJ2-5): KAGVTQTPRYLIKTRGQQVTLSCSPISGHRSVSWYQQTPGQGLQFLFEYFSETQRNKGNFPGRFSGRQFSNSRSEMNVSTLELGDSALYLCASSFEGKETQYFGPGTRLLVL.

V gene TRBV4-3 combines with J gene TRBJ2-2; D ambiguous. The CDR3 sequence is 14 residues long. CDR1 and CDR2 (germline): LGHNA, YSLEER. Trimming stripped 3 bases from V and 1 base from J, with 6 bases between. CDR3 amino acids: CASSHRENTGELFF. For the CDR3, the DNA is TGCGCCAGCAGCCACCGAGAGAACACCGGGGAGCTGTTTTTT.

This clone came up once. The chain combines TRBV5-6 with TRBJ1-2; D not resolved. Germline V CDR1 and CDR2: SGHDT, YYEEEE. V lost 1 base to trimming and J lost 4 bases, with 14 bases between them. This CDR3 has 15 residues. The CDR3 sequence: CASSLINPRIYGYTF. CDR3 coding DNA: TGTGCCAGCAGCTTGATCAACCCACGGATCTATGGCTACACCTTC.

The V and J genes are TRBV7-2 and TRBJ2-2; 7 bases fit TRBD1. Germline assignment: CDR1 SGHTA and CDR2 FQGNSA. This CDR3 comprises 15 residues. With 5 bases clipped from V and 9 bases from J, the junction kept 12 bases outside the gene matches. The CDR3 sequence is CASSPGTVQFRELFF. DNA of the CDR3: TGTGCCAGCAGCCCGGGGACAGTTCAATTCAGGGAGCTGTTTTTT. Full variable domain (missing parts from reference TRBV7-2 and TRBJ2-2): GAGVSQSPSNKVTEKGKDVELRCDPISGHTALYWYRQSLGQGLEFLIYFQGNSAPDKSGLPSDRFSAERTGGSVSTLTIQRTQQEDSAVYLCASSPGTVQFRELFFGEGSRLTVL.